The text below deals with one T cell receptor beta chain. The data were taken from a study of blood T cell repertoires in COVID-19. Study-level background: Samples representing acute and convalescent COVID-19 were sourced from the United States, Italy and Spain. T cells, B-cell-depleted T cells, or PBMCs provided the cDNA or gDNA that served as material.

Authors' methods: For nucleated cells, counts were estimated from reference gene primer amplification. The data were produced by immunoSEQ multiplex PCR, yet TCRdb's version contains in-frame clones alone and is incomplete. Clonal size and the V and J genes are those of that table, whereas D and trimming came from the DNA. The table has 150,000 to 200,000 clones, 85% seen once. The CDR3 totals 15 residues. Germline loops: CDR1 MNHEY, CDR2 SVGAGI. The V and J ends lost 6 bases and 4 bases, in that order; junction bases with no gene match: 11. V usage is TRBV6-5 and J usage is TRBJ1-2; 7 bases map to TRBD1. The sequencing input was peripheral blood. The TCR sequence derives from a human donor with acute or convalescent COVID-19. The donor label of this sample is uncertain. The CDR3: CASSNFDRAAYGYTF. The DNA for the CDR3 is TGTGCCAGCAGCAACTTCGACAGGGCAGCCTATGGCTACACCTTC.